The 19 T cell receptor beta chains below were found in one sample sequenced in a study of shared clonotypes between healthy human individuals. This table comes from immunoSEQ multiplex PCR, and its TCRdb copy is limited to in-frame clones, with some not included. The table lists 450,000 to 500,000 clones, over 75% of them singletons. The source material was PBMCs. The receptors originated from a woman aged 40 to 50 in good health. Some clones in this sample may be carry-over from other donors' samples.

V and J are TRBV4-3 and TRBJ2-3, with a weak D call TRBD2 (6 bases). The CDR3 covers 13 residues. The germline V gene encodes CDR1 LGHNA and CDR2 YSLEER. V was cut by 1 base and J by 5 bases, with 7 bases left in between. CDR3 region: CASSQAGVDTQYF. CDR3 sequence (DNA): TGCGCCAGCAGCCAAGCGGGAGTAGATACGCAGTATTTT.

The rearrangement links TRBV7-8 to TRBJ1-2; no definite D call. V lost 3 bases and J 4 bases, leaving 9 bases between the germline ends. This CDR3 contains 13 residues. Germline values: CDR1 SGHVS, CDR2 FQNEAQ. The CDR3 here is CASSLHDSYGYTF. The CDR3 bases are TGTGCCAGCAGCTTGCACGATTCCTATGGCTACACCTTC.

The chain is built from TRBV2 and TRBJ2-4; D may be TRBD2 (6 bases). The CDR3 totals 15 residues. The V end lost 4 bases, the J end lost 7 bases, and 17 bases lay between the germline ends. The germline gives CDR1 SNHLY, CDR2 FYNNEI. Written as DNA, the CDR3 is TGTGCCAGCAGTGCCGGGACCCGCGGAGGGAACATTCAGTACTTC. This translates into CASSAGTRGGNIQYF.

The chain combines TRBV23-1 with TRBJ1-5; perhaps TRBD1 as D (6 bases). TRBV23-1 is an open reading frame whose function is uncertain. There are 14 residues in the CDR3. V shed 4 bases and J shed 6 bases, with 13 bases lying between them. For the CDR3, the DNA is TGCGCCAGCAGTCTTAACAGGGAGGTTCAGCCCCAGCATTTT. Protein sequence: CASSLNREVQPQHF.

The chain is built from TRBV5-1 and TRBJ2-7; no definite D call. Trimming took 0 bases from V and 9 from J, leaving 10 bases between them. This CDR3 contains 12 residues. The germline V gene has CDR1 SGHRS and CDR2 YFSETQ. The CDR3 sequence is CASSLEPPRQYF. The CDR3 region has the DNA TGCGCCAGCAGCTTGGAACCCCCCCGGCAGTACTTC.

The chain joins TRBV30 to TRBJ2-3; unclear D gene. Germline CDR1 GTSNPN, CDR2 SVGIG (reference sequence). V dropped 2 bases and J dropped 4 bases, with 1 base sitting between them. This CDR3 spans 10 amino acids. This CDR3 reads CAWSPDTQYF. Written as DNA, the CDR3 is TGTGCCTGGAGTCCAGATACGCAGTATTTT.

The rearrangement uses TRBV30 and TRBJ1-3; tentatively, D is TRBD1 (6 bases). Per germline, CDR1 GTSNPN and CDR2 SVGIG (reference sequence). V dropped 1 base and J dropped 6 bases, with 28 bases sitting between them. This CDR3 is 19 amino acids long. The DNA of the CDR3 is TGTGCCTGGAGTGCGTACAGGGTATCTTATAAAACACCCCAAAACACCATATATTTT. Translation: CAWSAYRVSYKTPQNTIYF.

CDR3: CASSSEGQIYNEQFF. For the CDR3, the DNA is TGTGCCAGCAGCTCGGAGGGGCAAATCTACAATGAGCAGTTCTTC. J is TRBJ2-1 and V is TRBV11-1; possibly TRBD2 for D (6 bases). Trimming pared 4 bases from V and 3 bases from J, leaving 13 bases between. Germline CDR1 reads SGHAT; CDR2 reads FQDESV (reference sequence). The CDR3 is 15 residues long.

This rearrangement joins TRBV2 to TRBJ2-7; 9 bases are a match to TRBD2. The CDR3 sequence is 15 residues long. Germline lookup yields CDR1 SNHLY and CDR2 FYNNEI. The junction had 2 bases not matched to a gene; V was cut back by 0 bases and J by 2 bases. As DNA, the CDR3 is TGTGCCAGCAGTGAAGCTAGCGGGGGCCCCTACGAGCAGTACTTC. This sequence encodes CASSEASGGPYEQYF. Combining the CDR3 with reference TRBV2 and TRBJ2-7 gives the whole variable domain EPEVTQTPSHQVTQMGQEVILRCVPISNHLYFYWYRQILGQKVEFLVSFYNNEISEKSEIFDDQFSVERPDGSNFTLKIRSTKLEDSAMYFCASSEASGGPYEQYFGPGTRLTVT.

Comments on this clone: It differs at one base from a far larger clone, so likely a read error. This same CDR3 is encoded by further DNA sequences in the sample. DNA of the CDR3: TGTGCCTGGAAAGCGGGACATCGGAACACTGAAGCTTTATTT. It translates to CAWKAGHRNTEALF. The rearrangement uses TRBV30 and TRBJ1-1; D perhaps matches TRBD1 (6 bases). Per germline, CDR1 GTSNPN and CDR2 SVGIG (reference sequence). The CDR3 runs 14 residues.

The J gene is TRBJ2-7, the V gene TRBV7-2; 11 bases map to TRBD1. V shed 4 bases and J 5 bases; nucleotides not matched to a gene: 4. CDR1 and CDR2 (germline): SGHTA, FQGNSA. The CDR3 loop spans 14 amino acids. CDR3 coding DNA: TGTGCCAGCAGCTCCCGGACAGGGGGCCACGAGCAGTACTTC. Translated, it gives CASSSRTGGHEQYF.

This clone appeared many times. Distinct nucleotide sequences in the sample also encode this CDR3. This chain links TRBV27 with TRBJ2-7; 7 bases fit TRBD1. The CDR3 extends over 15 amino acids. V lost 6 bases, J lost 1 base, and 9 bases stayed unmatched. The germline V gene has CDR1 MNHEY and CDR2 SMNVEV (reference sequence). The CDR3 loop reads CASSQGTAFSYEQYF. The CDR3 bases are TGTGCCAGCAGCCAGGGGACAGCCTTTTCCTACGAGCAGTACTTC.

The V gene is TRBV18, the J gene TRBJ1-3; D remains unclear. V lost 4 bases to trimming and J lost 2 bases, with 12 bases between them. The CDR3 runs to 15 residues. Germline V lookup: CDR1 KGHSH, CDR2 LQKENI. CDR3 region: CASSQGSTAGNTIYF. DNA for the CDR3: TGTGCCAGCTCACAGGGTTCGACGGCTGGAAACACCATATATTTT.

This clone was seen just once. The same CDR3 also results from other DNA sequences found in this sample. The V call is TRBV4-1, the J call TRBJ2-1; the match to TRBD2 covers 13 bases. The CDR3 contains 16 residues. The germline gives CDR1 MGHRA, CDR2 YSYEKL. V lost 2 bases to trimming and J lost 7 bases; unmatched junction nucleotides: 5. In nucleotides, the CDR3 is TGCGCCAGCAGCCAACCAACTAGCGGGAGGGGGAATGAGCAGTTCTTC. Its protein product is CASSQPTSGRGNEQFF.

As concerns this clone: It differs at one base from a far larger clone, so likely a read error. CDR3 residues: CTISREGYEQYF. The CDR3 DNA follows: TGTACCATCAGCAGGGAAGGTTACGAGCAGTACTTC. This chain uses TRBV10-3 with TRBJ2-7, with a possible D match to TRBD1 (5 bases). The CDR3 consists of 12 residues. Per the germline V gene, CDR1 is ENHRY and CDR2 is SYGVKD.

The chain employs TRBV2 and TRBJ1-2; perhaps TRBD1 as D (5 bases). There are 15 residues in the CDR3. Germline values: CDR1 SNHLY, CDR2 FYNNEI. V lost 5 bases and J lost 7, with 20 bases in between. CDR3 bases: TGTGCCAGCAGTCCCGACAGAGACCAAGGCGGTGGCTACACCTTC. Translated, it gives CASSPDRDQGGGYTF.

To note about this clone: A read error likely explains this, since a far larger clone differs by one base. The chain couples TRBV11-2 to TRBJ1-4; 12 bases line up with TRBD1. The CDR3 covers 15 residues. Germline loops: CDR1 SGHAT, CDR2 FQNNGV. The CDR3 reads CVSSAGTGGGEKLFF. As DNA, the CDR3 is TGTGTCAGCAGCGCCGGGACAGGGGGCGGTGAAAAACTGTTTTTT.

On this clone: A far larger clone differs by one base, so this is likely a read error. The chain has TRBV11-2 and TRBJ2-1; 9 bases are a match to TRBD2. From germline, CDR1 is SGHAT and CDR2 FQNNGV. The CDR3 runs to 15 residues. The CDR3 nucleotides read TGTGCCAGCAGCGTGCAAGCGGGAGGATACAATGAGCAGCTCTTC. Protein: CASSVQAGGYNEQLF.

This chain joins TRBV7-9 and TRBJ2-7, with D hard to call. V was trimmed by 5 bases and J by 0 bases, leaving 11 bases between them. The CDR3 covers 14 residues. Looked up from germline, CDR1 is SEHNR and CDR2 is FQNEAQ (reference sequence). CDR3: CASSPLRLSYEQYF. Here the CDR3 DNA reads TGTGCCAGCAGCCCGCTCCGCCTCTCCTACGAGCAGTACTTC.